This T cell receptor (beta chain) was documented in a study of naive and memory T cell subsets. Notes on the study in general: Possibly reflecting memory cells re-expressing CD45RA, a few larger clonotypes occurred in naive repertoires, especially CD8. There was no ground truth to check naive and memory subset results.

From the second PCR step, alpha and beta chains were amplified apart. Four subsets defined by CD45RA and CD27 were sorted after CD3, CD4, CD8 and live/dead staining. This clonotype was picked up a small number of times. Its antigen remains unidentified. One end of the junction is discordant with germline, which a read error may explain. Two oligonucleotides, mixed equimolar, formed the beta constant-region primer covering TRBC1 and TRBC2. Four rounds of PCR amplified the ligated cDNA using nested alpha and beta constant-region primers plus SP2. TCRdb passed the UMI-ligation and nested PCR reads through MiXCR, listing each CDR3 protein once. The table lists around 100,000 distinct CDR3 sequences, about 14% of them singletons. The CDR3 contains 11 residues. Germline V CDR1 and CDR2: DFQATT, SNEGSKA (reference sequence).

Sequenced material: naive CD8+ T cells from blood. This TCR derives from a human donor in good health. The chain couples TRBV20-1 to TRBJ1-2; TRBD1 is a possible D gene (5 bases). The CDR3 DNA reads as TGCAGTGCAAGAGGACATCTGGGCTACACCTTC. Translating gives CSARGHLGYTF.